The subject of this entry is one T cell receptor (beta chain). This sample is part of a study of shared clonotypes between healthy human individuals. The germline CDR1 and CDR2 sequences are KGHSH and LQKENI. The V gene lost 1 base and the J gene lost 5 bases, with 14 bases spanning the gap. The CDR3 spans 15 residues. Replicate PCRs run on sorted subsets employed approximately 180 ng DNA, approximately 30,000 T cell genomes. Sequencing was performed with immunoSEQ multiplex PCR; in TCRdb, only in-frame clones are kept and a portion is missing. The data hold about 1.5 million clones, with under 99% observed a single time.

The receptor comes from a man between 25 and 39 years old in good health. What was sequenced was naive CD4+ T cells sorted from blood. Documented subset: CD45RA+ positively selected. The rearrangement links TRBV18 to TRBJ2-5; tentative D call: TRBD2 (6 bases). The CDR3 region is CASSPLAGSGETQYF. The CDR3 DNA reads TGTGCCAGCTCACCACTCGCCGGGAGCGGGGAGACCCAGTACTTC.